A single sample is the source of the 10 T cell receptor beta chains below, sequenced in a study of identical twins. Each CDR3 protein gets one entry after TCRdb re-called the 5' RACE reads with MiXCR. This sample has about 330,000 distinct CDR3 sequences, with around 12% found just once. The data also belong to a second study, concerning yellow fever vaccine responses in identical twins.

The sample comprised CD8+ T cells sorted from blood. Receptors originate from a woman under 30 in good health.

This clonotype has ten or more counts. CDR3 DNA: TGTGCCAGCAGCCTGGACGGGTCCTACAATGAGCAGTTCTTC. Encoded protein: CASSLDGSYNEQFF. The chain links TRBV5-5 to TRBJ2-1; D unresolved. CDR3 size: 14 residues. The V end was cut by 4 bases, the J end by 1 base, with 9 bases between. Germline V gene sequence: CDR1 SGHKS, CDR2 YYEKEE (reference sequence).

This clonotype was picked up many times. This chain links TRBV7-9 with TRBJ2-7; possible D gene TRBD1, 5 bases. Germline V gene lookup returns CDR1 SEHNR and CDR2 FQNEAQ (reference sequence). The CDR3 is 16 residues long. Trimming removed 1 base at V and 3 bases at J, with 16 bases between. This CDR3 reads CASSLEGKTGDYEQYF. Written as DNA, the CDR3 is TGTGCCAGCAGCTTAGAGGGCAAAACAGGAGACTACGAGCAGTACTTC.

This chain joins TRBV20-1 and TRBJ1-1, with D possibly TRBD1 on 6 matching bases. The V end lost 3 bases, the J end lost 11 bases, and 13 bases lay between the germline ends. Germline V CDR1 and CDR2: DFQATT, SNEGSKA (reference sequence). This CDR3 contains 11 residues. The CDR3 DNA reads as TGCAGTGCTAGCACAGGGCGAGACGCTTTCTTT. Amino acid sequence: CSASTGRDAFF.

The V call is TRBV2, the J call TRBJ1-1, with 10 bases aligning to TRBD1. This CDR3 region has 16 residues. In germline, CDR1 is SNHLY, CDR2 FYNNEI. V lost 2 bases to trimming and J lost 0 bases; unmatched junction nucleotides: 3. As DNA, the CDR3 is TGTGCCAGCAGTGAATTGGGACAGGGGTTGAACACTGAAGCTTTCTTT. This gives the protein CASSELGQGLNTEAFF.

This clonotype was detected only a few times. The V and J genes are TRBV7-6 and TRBJ2-1, with D possibly matching TRBD2 (7 bases). Trimming took 5 bases from V and 10 from J, leaving 21 bases between them. The CDR3 extends over 15 amino acids. Germline values: CDR1 SGHVS, CDR2 FNYEAQ. The CDR3 reads CASSLLAGLDREQFF. For the CDR3, the DNA is TGTGCCAGCAGCCTACTCGCTGGACTAGACAGGGAGCAGTTCTTC. The full variable domain, with the rest looked up from reference TRBV7-6 and TRBJ2-1, is GAGVSQSPRYKVTKRGQDVALRCDPISGHVSLYWYRQALGQGPEFLTYFNYEAQQDKSGLPNDRFSAERPEGSISTLTIQRTEQRDSAMYRCASSLLAGLDREQFFGPGTRLTVL.

At least ten counts were recorded for this clonotype. The J gene is TRBJ2-3, the V gene TRBV20-1; tentative D call: TRBD1 (6 bases). The V and J ends lost 3 bases and 4 bases respectively, with 14 bases between them. Germline V gives CDR1 DFQATT, CDR2 SNEGSKA (reference sequence). The CDR3 length is 14 residues. The CDR3 bases are TGCAGTGCTAGCAGGGGCCAGGGCCCAGATACGCAGTATTTT. Translating gives CSASRGQGPDTQYF.

V is TRBV15 and J is TRBJ2-1, with a possible D match to TRBD1 (6 bases). V gave up 3 bases and J gave up 2 bases, with 14 bases separating them. The germline CDR1 and CDR2 sequences are LNHNV and YYDKDF (reference sequence). The CDR3 contains 16 residues. CDR3 nucleotides: TGTGCCACCAGCAGCCCGTCCAGGGGTCCCTACAATGAGCAGTTCTTC. Encoded protein: CATSSPSRGPYNEQFF.

The rearrangement uses TRBV3-1 and TRBJ2-7; D is possibly TRBD1 or TRBD2 (5 bases each). The CDR3 sequence is 16 residues long. The germline V gene encodes CDR1 LGHDT and CDR2 YNNKEL (reference sequence). The V end lost 4 bases, the J end lost 5 bases, and 21 bases lay between the germline ends. DNA for the CDR3: TGTGCCAGCAGCCGCAGAGGGTGGCAGGGCATCCACGAGCAGTACTTC. Residues: CASSRRGWQGIHEQYF.

This clonotype was found many times. The chain couples TRBV21-1 to TRBJ2-7; the DNA was not compared with TRBD1, the D call given in the table. TRBV21-1 is shown as a pseudogene. CDR3 size: 14 residues. This CDR3 is CASSKERDTYEQYV. The CDR3 DNA sequence: TGTGCCAGCAGCAAAGAGAGGGACACATACGAGCAGTACGTC.

The sample holds a few counts of this clonotype. The chain uses TRBV5-6 and TRBJ2-2; 11 bases are shared with TRBD2. V lost 5 bases and J lost 2; bases outside the gene matches: 11. The germline V gene has CDR1 SGHDT and CDR2 YYEEEE. This CDR3 has 18 amino acids. CDR3 in amino acids: CASSQYRLAGPNTGELFF. Here the CDR3 DNA reads TGTGCCAGCAGTCAGTATCGACTAGCGGGACCAAACACCGGGGAGCTGTTTTTT. Looking up the rest from reference TRBV5-6 and TRBJ2-2 gives the full variable domain: DAGVTQSPTHLIKTRGQQVTLRCSPKSGHDTVSWYQQALGQGPQFIFQYYEEEERQRGNFPDRFSGHQFPNYSSELNVNALLLGDSALYLCASSQYRLAGPNTGELFFGEGSRLTVL.